The 14 T cell receptor beta chains below all came from one sample that was sequenced in a study of blood T cells in healthy people across ages. A second roughly 6 to 11 cycle PCR used barcoded and J-beta primers. TCRdb used MiXCR to reprocess the 5' RACE reads, holding one entry per CDR3 protein. In the table there are approximately 1.5 million distinct CDR3 sequences, 35% to 45% of which are singletons. The sequenced sample was blood. The receptors derive from a young woman in good health.

This clonotype was detected a few times. The chain links TRBV5-1 to TRBJ1-4, with D uncertain. The V gene lost 4 bases and the J gene lost 6 bases, with 13 bases spanning the gap. Germline loops: CDR1 SGHRS, CDR2 YFSETQ. The CDR3 contains 14 residues. CDR3 coding DNA: TGCGCCAGCAGCCCGACGGCCGGTGATGAAAAACTGTTTTTT. Amino acids: CASSPTAGDEKLFF.

This clonotype has more than one count but fewer than ten. The V and J genes are TRBV5-1 and TRBJ1-5, with D uncertain. CDR3 size: 15 residues. Germline V gene sequence: CDR1 SGHRS, CDR2 YFSETQ. The germline V and J ends were trimmed by 9 bases and 0 bases, with 16 bases remaining between them. CDR3 sequence (DNA): TGCGCCACCCGCGGCTCGGCCTATAGCAATCAGCCCCAGCATTTT. This gives the protein CATRGSAYSNQPQHF.

The chain carries TRBV6-5 and TRBJ1-4; 10 bases map to TRBD1. The CDR3 spans 14 residues. Germline trimming cut 9 bases from V and 8 bases from J; bases unmatched to any gene: 9. CDR1 is MNHEY, CDR2 SVGAGI, per germline. The CDR3 is CARSGDRGLEKLFF. Written as DNA, the CDR3 is TGTGCCAGAAGTGGGGACAGGGGATTAGAAAAACTGTTTTTT.

The genes are TRBV20-1 and TRBJ1-2; D gene ambiguous. CDR1 and CDR2 (germline): DFQATT, SNEGSKA (reference sequence). Trimming left V 0 bases short and J 8 bases short, with 13 bases between. The CDR3 has 13 residues. The CDR3 bases are TGCAGTGCTAGAGACCCGCAATCTTCAGGCTACACCTTC. Protein: CSARDPQSSGYTF.

V and J are TRBV6-5 and TRBJ2-3, with 10 bases that match TRBD1. The V and J ends lost 2 bases and 8 bases, in that order; junction bases with no gene match: 10. Looked up from germline, CDR1 is MNHEY and CDR2 is SVGAGI. The CDR3 covers 16 residues. The CDR3 sequence: CASSYPQGQGLSTQYF. The DNA for the CDR3 is TGTGCCAGCAGTTACCCCCAGGGACAGGGGTTGTCTACGCAGTATTTT.

V is TRBV28 and J is TRBJ1-5; tentatively, D is TRBD1 (5 bases). The germline V gene has CDR1 MDHEN and CDR2 SYDVKM. This CDR3 contains 13 residues. The V end was cut by 7 bases, the J end by 3 bases, with 10 bases between. CDR3 residues: CASNGGSNQPQHF. CDR3 nucleotides: TGTGCCAGCAACGGGGGGTCCAATCAGCCCCAGCATTTT. Filled out from reference TRBV28 and TRBJ1-5, the complete variable domain reads DVKVTQSSRYLVKRTGEKVFLECVQDMDHENMFWYRQDPGLGLRLIYFSYDVKMKEKGDIPEGYSVSREKKERFSLILESASTNQTSMYLCASNGGSNQPQHFGDGTRLSIL.

This chain connects TRBV20-1 to TRBJ2-7; TRBD2 aligns across 13 bases. Germline V gene sequence: CDR1 DFQATT, CDR2 SNEGSKA (reference sequence). The CDR3 has 14 residues. Trimming at V came to 5 bases and at J to 3 bases, leaving 4 bases not matched to a gene. This CDR3 reads CSARWTSGSYEQYF. CDR3 bases: TGCAGTGCTCGCTGGACTAGCGGGAGCTACGAGCAGTACTTC.

The chain has TRBV6-5 and TRBJ2-1, with TRBD2 matching 8 bases. V gave up 6 bases and J gave up 3 bases; unmatched junction bases: 7. The CDR3 is 15 residues long. From germline, CDR1 is MNHEY and CDR2 SVGAGI. The CDR3 bases are TGTGCCAGCAGAAGCGGGAGAGTTAACTACAATGAGCAGTTCTTC. Translating it yields CASRSGRVNYNEQFF.

The sample holds a few counts of this clonotype. CDR3 nucleotide sequence: TGTGCCAGGAAGGGTGGCAGACACTACGAGCAGTACTTC. This translates into CARKGGRHYEQYF. The chain carries TRBV7-2 and TRBJ2-7; unclear D gene. Trimming stripped 9 bases from V and 3 bases from J, with 15 bases between. The germline CDR1 and CDR2 sequences are SGHTA and FQGNSA. This CDR3 has 13 amino acids.

The rearrangement joins TRBV6-5 to TRBJ1-3, with D unresolved. Germline V gene sequence: CDR1 MNHEY, CDR2 SVGAGI. V was shortened by 2 bases and J by 0 bases, with 8 bases between the two germline ends. The CDR3 spans 15 residues. The CDR3 coding sequence is TGTGCCAGCAGTTACGACCCCCTCTCTGGAAACACCATATATTTT. Its protein product is CASSYDPLSGNTIYF.

This clonotype was counted a few times. The J gene is TRBJ2-1, the V gene TRBV27; 7 bases align to TRBD1. Germline V lookup: CDR1 MNHEY, CDR2 SMNVEV (reference sequence). Trimming removed 4 bases from V and 3 bases from J; junction bases left unmatched: 9. The CDR3 is 16 residues long. The CDR3 is CASSSGHRGNYNEQFF. CDR3 nucleotide sequence: TGTGCCAGCAGTTCCGGACACAGGGGAAACTACAATGAGCAGTTCTTC.

In this sample, this clonotype turned up a few times. This rearrangement joins TRBV12-3 or TRBV12-4 to TRBJ2-1; no reliable D call. The CDR3 totals 15 residues. Trimming removed 6 bases from V and 0 bases from J, with 12 bases in between. In DNA, the CDR3 is TGTGCCAGCAGCGAAAGCTGGAGCTCCTACAATGAGCAGTTCTTC. Encoded protein: CASSESWSSYNEQFF.

The J gene is TRBJ1-5, the V gene TRBV28; 9 nucleotides match TRBD1. Germline CDR1 reads MDHEN; CDR2 reads SYDVKM. V was pared by 5 bases and J by 1 base, with 6 bases of the junction left unmatched. CDR3 size: 16 residues. This CDR3 is CASSHLGQGSNQPQHF. The CDR3 coding sequence is TGTGCCAGCAGTCATCTAGGACAGGGGAGCAATCAGCCCCAGCATTTT. Combining the CDR3 with reference TRBV28 and TRBJ1-5 gives the whole variable domain DVKVTQSSRYLVKRTGEKVFLECVQDMDHENMFWYRQDPGLGLRLIYFSYDVKMKEKGDIPEGYSVSREKKERFSLILESASTNQTSMYLCASSHLGQGSNQPQHFGDGTRLSIL.

The rearrangement uses TRBV3-1 and TRBJ2-5, with 7 bases that match TRBD1. After removal of 3 bases from V and 2 bases from J, the junction contained 6 bases not matched to a gene. Germline CDR1 and CDR2: LGHDT and YNNKEL (reference sequence). CDR3 length equals 15 residues. CDR3 in DNA: TGTGCCAGCAGCCACGACAGGGTAGGGCAAGAGACCCAGTACTTC. This encodes CASSHDRVGQETQYF.